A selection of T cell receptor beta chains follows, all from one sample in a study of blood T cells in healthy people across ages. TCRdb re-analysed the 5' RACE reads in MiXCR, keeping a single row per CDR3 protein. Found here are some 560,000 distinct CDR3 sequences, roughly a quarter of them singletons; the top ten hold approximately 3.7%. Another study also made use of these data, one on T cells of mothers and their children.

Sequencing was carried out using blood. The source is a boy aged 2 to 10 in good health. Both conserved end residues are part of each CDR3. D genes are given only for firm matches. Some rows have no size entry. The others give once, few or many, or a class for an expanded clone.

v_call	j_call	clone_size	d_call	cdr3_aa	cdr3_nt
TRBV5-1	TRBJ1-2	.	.	CATRQPSYGYTF	TGCGCCACCCGACAGCCCTCCTATGGCTACACCTTC
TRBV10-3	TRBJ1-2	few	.	CAISESGAVNYGYTF	TGTGCCATCAGTGAGTCTGGGGCAGTCAACTATGGCTACACCTTC
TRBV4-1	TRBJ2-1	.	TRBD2	CASSQVSGRADEQFF	TGCGCCAGCAGCCAAGTTAGCGGGAGGGCCGATGAGCAGTTCTTC
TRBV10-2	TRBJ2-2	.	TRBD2	CASSASGGSTGELFF	TGCGCCAGCAGTGCTAGCGGTGGGAGCACCGGGGAGCTGTTTTTT
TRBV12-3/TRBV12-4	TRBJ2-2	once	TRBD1	CASSLGTGQTGELFF	TGTGCCAGCAGTCTCGGGACAGGCCAGACCGGGGAGCTGTTTTTT
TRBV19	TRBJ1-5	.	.	CASSISGVGGQPQHF	TGTGCCAGTAGTATTTCAGGGGTCGGAGGTCAGCCCCAGCATTTT
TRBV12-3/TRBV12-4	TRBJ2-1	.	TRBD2	CASSPVLAGGASYNEQFF	TGTGCCAGCAGTCCGGTTCTAGCGGGGGGGGCTTCCTACAATGAGCAGTTCTTC
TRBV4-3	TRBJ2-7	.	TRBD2	CASSQQATSGPAYEQYF	TGCGCCAGCAGCCAGCAGGCTACTAGCGGGCCAGCCTACGAGCAGTACTTC
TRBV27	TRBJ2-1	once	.	CASSPTGNYNEQFF	TGTGCCAGCAGTCCTACAGGGAACTACAATGAGCAGTTCTTC
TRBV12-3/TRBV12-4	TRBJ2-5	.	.	CASSAQLGSQYF	TGTGCCAGCAGTGCGCAACTGGGGTCCCAGTACTTC
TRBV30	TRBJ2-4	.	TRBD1	CAWSAGGKNIQYF	TGTGCCTGGAGTGCAGGGGGCAAAAACATTCAGTACTTC
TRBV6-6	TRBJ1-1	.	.	CASTLDRTYTEAFF	TGTGCCAGCACCCTGGACAGAACCTACACTGAAGCTTTCTTT
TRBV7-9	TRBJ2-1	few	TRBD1	CASSFPGGGDEQFF	TGTGCCAGCAGCTTCCCAGGGGGCGGGGATGAGCAGTTCTTC
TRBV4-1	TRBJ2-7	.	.	CASSQGAGDEQYF	TGCGCCAGCAGCCAAGGGGCAGGGGACGAGCAGTACTTC
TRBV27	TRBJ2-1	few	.	CASSRPATYNEQFF	TGTGCCAGCAGCCGGCCGGCCACCTACAATGAGCAGTTCTTC
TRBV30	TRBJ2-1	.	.	CAWSSGLDNEQFF	TGTGCCTGGAGTAGCGGTCTTGACAATGAGCAGTTCTTC
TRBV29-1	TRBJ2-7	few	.	CSALGQHSSYEQYF	TGCAGCGCCCTCGGACAGCACAGCTCCTACGAGCAGTACTTC
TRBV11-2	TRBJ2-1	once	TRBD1	CASSATGNNEQFF	TGTGCCAGCAGCGCGACAGGGAACAATGAGCAGTTCTTC
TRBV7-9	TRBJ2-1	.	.	CASTRWEDNEQFF	TGTGCCAGCACGAGGTGGGAGGACAATGAGCAGTTCTTC
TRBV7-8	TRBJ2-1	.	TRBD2	CASSAIAGEINEQFF	TGTGCCAGCAGCGCTATAGCGGGAGAGATCAATGAGCAGTTCTTC
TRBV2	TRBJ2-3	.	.	CASSELSRADTQYF	TGTGCCAGCAGTGAATTGTCCCGGGCAGATACGCAGTATTTT
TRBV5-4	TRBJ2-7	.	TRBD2	CASSLRGGNYEQYF	TGTGCCAGCAGCTTACGCGGGGGGAACTACGAGCAGTACTTC
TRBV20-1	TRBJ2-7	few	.	CSAISGALSSYEQYF	TGCAGTGCTATTAGTGGAGCGCTGAGCTCCTACGAGCAGTACTTC
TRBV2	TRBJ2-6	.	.	CASSADRTTHRSGANVLTF	TGTGCCAGCAGTGCAGATCGCACGACACACCGCTCTGGGGCCAACGTCCTGACTTTC
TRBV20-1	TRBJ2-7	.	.	CSAILGDHYEQYF	TGCAGTGCTATTTTGGGGGATCACTACGAGCAGTACTTC
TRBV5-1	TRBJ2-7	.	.	CASSLGQAIWDEQYF	TGCGCCAGCAGCTTGGGTCAGGCCATATGGGACGAGCAGTACTTC
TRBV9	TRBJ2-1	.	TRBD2	CASSARTRSINEQFF	TGTGCCAGCAGCGCCCGGACTAGAAGCATTAATGAGCAGTTCTTC
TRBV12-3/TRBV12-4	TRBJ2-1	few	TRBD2	CASSLGLSPYNEQFF	TGTGCCAGCAGTTTGGGACTAAGTCCCTACAATGAGCAGTTCTTC
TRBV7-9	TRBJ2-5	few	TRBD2	CASSQLGGREETQYF	TGTGCCAGCAGCCAACTCGGCGGGAGGGAAGAGACCCAGTACTTC
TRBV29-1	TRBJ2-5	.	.	CSVAREETQYF	TGCAGCGTTGCGCGGGAAGAGACCCAGTACTTC
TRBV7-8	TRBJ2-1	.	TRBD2	CASSLVPAGVPGSYNEQFF	TGTGCCAGCAGCTTAGTTCCAGCGGGAGTCCCGGGCTCCTACAATGAGCAGTTCTTC
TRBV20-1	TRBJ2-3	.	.	CSARPPGPRADTRYF	TGCAGTGCTAGGCCCCCAGGACCGCGGGCAGATACGCGGTATTTT
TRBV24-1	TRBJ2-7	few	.	CATSDLLGVPYEQYF	TGTGCCACCAGTGATTTACTTGGCGTCCCCTACGAGCAGTACTTC
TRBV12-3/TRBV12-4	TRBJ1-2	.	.	CASTLRGGYGYTF	TGTGCCAGCACCCTGAGGGGAGGCTATGGCTACACCTTC
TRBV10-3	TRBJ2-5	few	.	CAISEIVMETQYF	TGTGCCATCAGTGAAATAGTAATGGAGACCCAGTACTTC
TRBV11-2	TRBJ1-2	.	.	CASSSIRGYGYTF	TGTGCCAGCAGCTCCATCAGGGGCTATGGCTACACCTTC
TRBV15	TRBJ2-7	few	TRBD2	CATSRDLLAGRNQQYF	TGTGCCACCAGCAGAGATCTGCTAGCGGGGAGAAACCAGCAGTACTTC
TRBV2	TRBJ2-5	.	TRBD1	CASSEAGGTGWQETQYF	TGTGCCAGCAGTGAGGCAGGGGGAACAGGCTGGCAAGAGACCCAGTACTTC
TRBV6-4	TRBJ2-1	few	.	CASSDEVGLINEQFF	TGTGCCAGCAGTGACGAGGTAGGACTTATCAATGAGCAGTTCTTC
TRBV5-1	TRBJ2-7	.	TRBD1	CASSFTRTGTYEQYF	TGCGCCAGCAGCTTCACACGGACAGGTACCTACGAGCAGTACTTC
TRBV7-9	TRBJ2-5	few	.	CASSLLGLWETQYF	TGTGCCAGCAGCTTACTTGGGCTTTGGGAGACCCAGTACTTC
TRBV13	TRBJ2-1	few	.	CASTQVGGGYNEQFF	TGTGCCAGCACCCAAGTAGGTGGCGGGTACAATGAGCAGTTCTTC
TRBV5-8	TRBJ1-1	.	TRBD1	CASSLRDRGLTEAFF	TGTGCCAGCAGCCTCCGGGACAGGGGGCTCACTGAAGCTTTCTTT
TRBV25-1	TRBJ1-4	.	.	CASSDPEDPLEKLFF	TGTGCCAGCAGTGACCCGGAGGACCCCCTTGAAAAACTGTTTTTT
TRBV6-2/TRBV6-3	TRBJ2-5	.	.	CASSYGAKQETQYF	TGTGCCAGCAGTTACGGAGCGAAACAAGAGACCCAGTACTTC
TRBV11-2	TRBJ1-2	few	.	CASSLVGQDGYTF	TGTGCCAGCAGTCTTGTGGGGCAGGATGGCTACACCTTC
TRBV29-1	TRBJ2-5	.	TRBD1	CSVRQGFEETQYF	TGCAGCGTCCGACAGGGATTTGAAGAGACCCAGTACTTC
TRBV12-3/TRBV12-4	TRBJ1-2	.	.	CASSPHSGRGLGNYGYTF	TGTGCCAGCAGCCCCCATTCGGGCAGGGGATTGGGTAACTATGGCTACACCTTC
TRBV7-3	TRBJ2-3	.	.	CASSFGGGNPSTDTQYF	TGTGCCAGCAGCTTTGGAGGGGGGAACCCTAGCACAGATACGCAGTATTTT
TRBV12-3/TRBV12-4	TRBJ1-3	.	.	CTSSGNTIYF	TGTACCAGCAGCGGAAACACCATATATTTT
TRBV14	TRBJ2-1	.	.	CASSQTASSYNEQFF	TGTGCCAGCAGCCAAACAGCGAGCTCCTACAATGAGCAGTTCTTC
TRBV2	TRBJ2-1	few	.	CASRGLTTNEQFF	TGTGCCAGCAGGGGACTGACGACCAATGAGCAGTTCTTC
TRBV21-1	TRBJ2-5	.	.	CASGETRGQETQYF	TGTGCCAGCGGGGAGACAAGGGGACAAGAGACCCAGTACTTC
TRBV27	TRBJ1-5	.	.	CASSLGAGLKQPQHF	TGTGCCAGCAGTTTGGGAGCAGGGCTAAAACAGCCCCAGCATTTT
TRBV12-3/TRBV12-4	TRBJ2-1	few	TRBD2	CASSSGTSGTEQFF	TGTGCCAGCAGTTCCGGGACTAGCGGGACCGAGCAGTTCTTC
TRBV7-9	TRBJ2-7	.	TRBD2	CASHGPSGNYEQYF	TGTGCCAGCCATGGCCCTAGCGGAAACTACGAGCAGTACTTC
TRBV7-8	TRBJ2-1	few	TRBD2	CASSPYRLAGVNEQFF	TGTGCCAGCAGCCCCTACCGTCTAGCGGGAGTCAATGAGCAGTTCTTC